This T cell receptor (beta chain) was found in a study of beta chain features in type 1 diabetes. Study background: When patients were set against healthy donors, age, gender and cell yields were similar.

All of the isolated RNA was reverse transcribed, so expressed TCRB transcripts were sequenced. Assay: immunoSEQ multiplex PCR; the TCRdb copy retains only in-frame clones and omits some. The data hold 350,000 to 400,000 clones, with roughly 12% observed a single time. Details on this clone: Its antigen is not known.

Germline lookup yields CDR1 SNHLY and CDR2 FYNNEI. The germline V and J ends were trimmed by 3 bases and 4 bases, with 9 bases remaining between them. CDR3 length: 13 amino acids. Study results and limitations: Type 1 diabetes patients had TCRB CDR3s that were shorter (moderately but significantly so) in all four CD4+ subsets. For patients, the naive, central memory and Treg TCRB repertoires appeared more alike than for healthy donors. In type 1 diabetes patients, VDJ junctions had fewer insertions; deletions at these junctions were more frequent.

Sort purity for all populations was recorded as exceeding 98%. The chain links TRBV2 to TRBJ1-2, with D unresolved. The sequence came from a woman under 30 with type 1 diabetes. Sequencing used naive CD4+ T cells from blood. CDR3: CASSDFTAYGYTF. The CDR3 coding sequence is TGTGCCAGCAGTGATTTCACAGCCTATGGCTACACCTTC.